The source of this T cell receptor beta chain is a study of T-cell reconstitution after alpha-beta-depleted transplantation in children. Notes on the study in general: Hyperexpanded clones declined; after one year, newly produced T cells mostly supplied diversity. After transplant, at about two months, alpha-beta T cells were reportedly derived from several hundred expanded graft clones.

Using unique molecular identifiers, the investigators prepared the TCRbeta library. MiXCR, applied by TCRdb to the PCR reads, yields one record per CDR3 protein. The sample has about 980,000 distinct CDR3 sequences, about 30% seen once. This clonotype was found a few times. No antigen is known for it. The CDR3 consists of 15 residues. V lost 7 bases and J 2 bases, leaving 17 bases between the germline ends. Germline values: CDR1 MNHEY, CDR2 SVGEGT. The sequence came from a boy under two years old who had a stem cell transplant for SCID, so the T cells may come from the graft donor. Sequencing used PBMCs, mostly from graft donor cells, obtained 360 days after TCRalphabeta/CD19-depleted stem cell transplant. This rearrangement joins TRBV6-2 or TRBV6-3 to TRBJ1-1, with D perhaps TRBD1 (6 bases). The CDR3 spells CASTDRPPINTEAFF. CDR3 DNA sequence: TGTGCCAGCACCGACAGGCCGCCGATAAACACTGAAGCTTTCTTT.